Sequencing of this T cell receptor (beta chain) was carried out in a study of shared clonotypes between healthy human individuals. Broader study findings: Sampling covered nothing but blood. Tissue TCR repertoires likely differ from those found in blood.

As concerns this clone: The antigen is not known.

Sequencing was performed with immunoSEQ multiplex PCR; in TCRdb, only in-frame clones are kept and a portion is missing. Of about 1.1 million clones in the sample, about 84% are singletons; the top ten hold under 0.6%. The CDR3 is made up of 13 amino acids. Per the germline V gene, CDR1 is SGHNT and CDR2 is YYREEE (reference sequence). The V gene lost 3 bases and the J gene lost 4 bases, with 10 bases spanning the gap. This sequence joins TRBV5-4 and TRBJ1-2; D remains ambiguous. This receptor was taken from a man aged 18 to 29 in good health. Some clones in this sample may be carry-over from other donors' samples. The sequencing input was memory CD4+ T cells from PBMCs. Subset specified: CD45RA-negative fraction. CDR3 amino acids: CASSSVGSYGYTF. The CDR3 DNA follows: TGTGCCAGCAGCTCCGTGGGCAGCTATGGCTACACCTTC.